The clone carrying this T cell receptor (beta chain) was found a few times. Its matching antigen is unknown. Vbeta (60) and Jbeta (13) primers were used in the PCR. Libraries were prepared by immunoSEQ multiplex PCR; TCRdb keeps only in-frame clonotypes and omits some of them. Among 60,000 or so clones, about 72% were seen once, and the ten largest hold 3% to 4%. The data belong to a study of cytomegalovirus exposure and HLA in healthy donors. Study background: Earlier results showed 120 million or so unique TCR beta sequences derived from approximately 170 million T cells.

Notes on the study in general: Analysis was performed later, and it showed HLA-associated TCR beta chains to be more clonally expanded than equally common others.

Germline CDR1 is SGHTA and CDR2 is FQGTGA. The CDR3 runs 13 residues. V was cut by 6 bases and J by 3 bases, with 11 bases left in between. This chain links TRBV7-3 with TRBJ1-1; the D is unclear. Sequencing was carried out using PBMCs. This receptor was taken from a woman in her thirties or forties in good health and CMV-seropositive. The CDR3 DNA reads TGTGCCAGCAGTTCCAGGCCCGACACTGAAGCTTTCTTT. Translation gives CASSSRPDTEAFF.